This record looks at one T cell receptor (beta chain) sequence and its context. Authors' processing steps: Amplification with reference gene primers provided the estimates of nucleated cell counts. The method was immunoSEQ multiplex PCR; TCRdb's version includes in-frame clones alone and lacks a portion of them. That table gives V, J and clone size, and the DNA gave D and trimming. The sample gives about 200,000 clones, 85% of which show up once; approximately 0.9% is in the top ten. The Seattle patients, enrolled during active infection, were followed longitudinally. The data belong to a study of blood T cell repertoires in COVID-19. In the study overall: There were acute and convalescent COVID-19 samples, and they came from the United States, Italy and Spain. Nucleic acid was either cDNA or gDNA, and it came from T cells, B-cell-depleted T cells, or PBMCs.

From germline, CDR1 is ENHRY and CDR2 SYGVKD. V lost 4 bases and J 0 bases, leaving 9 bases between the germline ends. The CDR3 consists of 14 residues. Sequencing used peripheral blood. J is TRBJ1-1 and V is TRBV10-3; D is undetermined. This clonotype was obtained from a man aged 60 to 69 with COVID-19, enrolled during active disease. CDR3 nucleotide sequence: TGTGCCATCAGTGCCGCGGCTATGAACACTGAAGCTTTCTTT. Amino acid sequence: CAISAAAMNTEAFF.